The entry below describes one TCR beta chain. Trimming took off 3 bases at V and 4 bases at J, with 12 bases between the two ends. The CDR3 runs to 14 residues. Germline V CDR1 and CDR2: SNHLY, FYNNEI. Each participant's cohort was designated according to participant-reported clinical history. Before being deemed recovered, Cohort 3 donors had two negative PCRs, clearance, or symptom resolution. Measured with immunoSEQ multiplex PCR; TCRdb has only the in-frame clones, and not every one. The table includes about 310,000 clones, approximately 90% detected once. This specimen belongs to a study of blood T cell repertoires in COVID-19. Whole-study context: Material from acute and convalescent COVID-19 was sourced from the United States, Italy and Spain. T cells, B-cell-depleted T cells, or PBMCs provided the cDNA or gDNA that served as material.

The TCR sequence derives from a young woman who had recovered from COVID-19. J is TRBJ1-2 and V is TRBV2; D possibly corresponds to TRBD1 (5 bases). Sequenced input: PBMCs or T cells enriched from blood (not recorded which). CDR3 region: CASSDGGTTYGYTF. CDR3 in DNA: TGTGCCAGCAGTGACGGGGGGACGACCTATGGCTACACCTTC.